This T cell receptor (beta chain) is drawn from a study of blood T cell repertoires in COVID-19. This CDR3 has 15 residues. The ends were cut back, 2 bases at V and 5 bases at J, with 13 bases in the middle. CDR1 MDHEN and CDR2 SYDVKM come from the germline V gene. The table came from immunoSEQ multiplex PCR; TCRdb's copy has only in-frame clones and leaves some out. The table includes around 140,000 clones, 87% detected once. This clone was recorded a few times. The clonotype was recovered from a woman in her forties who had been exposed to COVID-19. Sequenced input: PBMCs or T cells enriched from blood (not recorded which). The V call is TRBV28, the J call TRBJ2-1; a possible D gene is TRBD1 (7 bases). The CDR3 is CASSLASGGNNEQFF. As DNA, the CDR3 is TGTGCCAGCAGTTTAGCCTCAGGGGGGAACAATGAGCAGTTCTTC.